A selection of T cell receptor beta chains follows, all from one sample in a study of blood T cell repertoires in COVID-19. The assay was immunoSEQ multiplex PCR, and TCRdb's table has in-frame clones only and misses some. The data contain about 320,000 clones, approximately 90% of them seen just once; the ten biggest clones take up about 10%. Sequencing was done on a sample of PBMCs or T cells enriched from blood (not recorded which). These TCRs come from a woman aged 18-29 years who had recovered from COVID-19. CDR3s include the opening cysteine and the closing phenylalanine or tryptophan. D genes are given only for firm matches. Clone size is stated in some rows and not others, as once, few, many or a class when expanded.

CDR3aa | CDR3nt | v_gene | d_gene | abundance | j_gene
CASNPQGVNTEAFF | TGTGCCAGCAACCCTCAGGGTGTGAACACTGAAGCTTTCTTT | TRBV7-9 | . | . | TRBJ1-1
CSVEDRIGGYGYTF | TGCAGCGTTGAAGATCGTATAGGAGGCTATGGCTACACCTTC | TRBV29-1 | . | . | TRBJ1-2
CASSEKVTASGNTIYF | TGTGCCAGCAGTGAAAAGGTGACAGCGTCTGGAAACACCATATATTTT | TRBV2 | . | few | TRBJ1-3
CASSLEVGLAGTDTQYF | TGTGCCAGCAGCTTGGAGGTGGGACTAGCGGGCACAGATACGCAGTATTTT | TRBV5-4 | TRBD2 | . | TRBJ2-3
CASSGGDTGELFF | TGTGCCAGCTCAGGGGGCGACACCGGGGAGCTGTTTTTT | TRBV2 | TRBD1 | . | TRBJ2-2
CASSLAGTAALGANVLTF | TGTGCCAGCAGCTTAGCCGGGACAGCGGCTCTGGGGGCCAACGTCCTGACTTTC | TRBV7-8 | TRBD1 | . | TRBJ2-6
CASSSKQGARWNYEQYF | TGTGCCAGCAGTTCAAAACAGGGGGCAAGGTGGAACTACGAGCAGTACTTC | TRBV28 | TRBD1 | . | TRBJ2-7
CATRDSDNEQFF | TGTGCCACCAGGGACTCCGACAATGAGCAGTTCTTC | TRBV24-1 | . | . | TRBJ2-1
CASSKQGWRGYTF | TGTGCCAGCAGTAAACAGGGTTGGAGGGGCTACACCTTC | TRBV12-3/TRBV12-4 | . | . | TRBJ1-2
CATSSTGEDTQYF | TGTGCCACCAGTTCGACAGGGGAAGATACGCAGTATTTT | TRBV24-1 | TRBD1 | . | TRBJ2-3
CASSWSAANTEAFF | TGTGCCAGCAGCTGGAGCGCAGCTAACACTGAAGCTTTCTTT | TRBV7-3 | . | . | TRBJ1-1
CASSSPPRTSGSVTDTQYF | TGTGCCAGCAGCTCCCCCCCCCGGACTAGCGGAAGTGTCACAGATACGCAGTATTTT | TRBV9 | TRBD2 | . | TRBJ2-3
CASSFSGGAPRSTDTQYF | TGTGCCAGCAGTTTCAGCGGGGGGGCCCCTCGTAGCACAGATACGCAGTATTTT | TRBV9 | TRBD2 | . | TRBJ2-3
CATGGSTDTQYF | TGTGCCACCGGGGGCAGCACAGATACGCAGTATTTT | TRBV24-1 | . | . | TRBJ2-3
CASSRTGPGELFF | TGTGCCAGCAGCCGCACAGGTCCCGGGGAGCTGTTTTTT | TRBV12-3/TRBV12-4 | . | few | TRBJ2-2
CAWSPQVWTNEKLFF | TGTGCCTGGAGTCCCCAGGTCTGGACTAATGAAAAACTGTTTTTT | TRBV30 | . | . | TRBJ1-4
CASGVGGGELFF | TGTGCCAGTGGTGTGGGGGGAGGGGAGCTGTTTTTT | TRBV19 | . | . | TRBJ2-2
CASSTPGIRREKLFF | TGTGCCAGCAGTACCCCAGGGATCCGGAGAGAAAAACTGTTTTTT | TRBV2 | . | . | TRBJ1-4
CASTGTGGYGYTF | TGCGCCAGCACCGGGACAGGGGGCTATGGCTACACCTTC | TRBV4-1 | TRBD1 | . | TRBJ1-2
CASSSAGQGRDTEAFF | TGTGCCAGTAGTTCTGCCGGACAGGGGAGGGACACTGAAGCTTTCTTT | TRBV19 | TRBD1 | . | TRBJ1-1
CASSLAGRPHEQYF | TGTGCCAGCAGTTTGGCAGGCCGACCCCACGAGCAGTACTTC | TRBV27 | . | . | TRBJ2-7
CASSLVPLRGVGTDTQYF | TGTGCCAGCAGCTTGGTACCCCTCAGGGGGGTCGGCACAGATACGCAGTATTTT | TRBV7-6 | . | . | TRBJ2-3
CAWSPVAKNIQYF | TGTGCCTGGAGCCCAGTGGCCAAAAACATTCAGTACTTC | TRBV30 | . | . | TRBJ2-4
CASSLGRTDTQYF | TGTGCCAGCAGCCTGGGCCGCACAGATACGCAGTATTTT | TRBV3-1/TRBV3-2 | . | . | TRBJ2-3
CASSSGQLYTEAVF | TGTGCCAGCAGCTCGGGACAGCTATACACTGAAGCTGTCTTT | TRBV7-9 | TRBD1 | . | TRBJ1-1
CASSLGGYNQPQHF | TGCGCCAGCAGCTTGGGAGGGTACAATCAGCCCCAGCATTTT | TRBV5-1 | . | . | TRBJ1-5
CASSPGLMGQPQHF | TGTGCCAGCTCACCCGGGTTAATGGGTCAGCCCCAGCATTTT | TRBV18 | . | . | TRBJ1-5
CASSQDYGGERTEAFF | TGCGCCAGCAGCCAAGATTACGGCGGGGAAAGGACTGAAGCTTTCTTT | TRBV4-1 | . | . | TRBJ1-1
CSARWGEEAFF | TGCAGTGCGAGGTGGGGAGAGGAAGCTTTCTTT | TRBV20-1 | . | . | TRBJ1-1
CASSLGGVDPYEQYF | TGTGCCAGCAGCTTAGGCGGAGTAGATCCCTACGAGCAGTACTTC | TRBV7-2 | . | . | TRBJ2-7
CAWNRQGNYGYTF | TGTGCCTGGAACCGACAGGGGAACTATGGCTACACCTTC | TRBV30 | TRBD1 | . | TRBJ1-2
CASSELWTGGEAFF | TGTGCCAGCAGTGAACTCTGGACAGGGGGCGAAGCTTTCTTT | TRBV2 | TRBD1 | . | TRBJ1-1
CASSGGDRTLGNTIYF | TGTGCCAGCAGCGGGGGGGACAGGACTCTCGGAAACACCATATATTTT | TRBV9 | TRBD1 | once | TRBJ1-3
CALTGGAFDTQYF | TGTGCTCTAACCGGGGGGGCCTTTGATACGCAGTATTTT | TRBV30 | TRBD2 | few | TRBJ2-3
CASSFSRTSGRRNEQFF | TGTGCCAGCAGTTTCTCGAGGACTAGCGGGAGGAGGAATGAGCAGTTCTTC | TRBV28 | TRBD2 | . | TRBJ2-1
CASSPQGQAMGEQYF | TGTGCCAGCAGCCCCCAGGGACAGGCGATGGGCGAGCAGTACTTC | TRBV3-1/TRBV3-2 | TRBD1 | . | TRBJ2-7
CASTPGTGSYEQYF | TGTGCCAGCACCCCCGGGACAGGGAGCTACGAGCAGTACTTC | TRBV27 | TRBD1 | . | TRBJ2-7
CASSPHHRGLNEKLFF | TGTGCCAGCAGCCCGCACCACAGGGGGCTTAATGAAAAACTGTTTTTT | TRBV5-6 | TRBD1 | . | TRBJ1-4
CASSSHADRGIFYEQYF | TGTGCCAGCAGCTCACATGCGGACAGGGGTATCTTCTACGAGCAGTACTTC | TRBV7-9 | TRBD1 | . | TRBJ2-7
CASSLYAINSNQPQHF | TGTGCCAGCAGCTTGTACGCGATCAATAGCAATCAGCCCCAGCATTTT | TRBV5-6 | . | . | TRBJ1-5
CASSIQLAGDEQYF | TGCGCCAGCAGCATCCAACTAGCGGGAGACGAGCAGTACTTC | TRBV5-1 | TRBD2 | once | TRBJ2-7
CASSFSGWGTEAFF | TGTGCCAGTAGTTTCTCAGGGTGGGGCACTGAAGCTTTCTTT | TRBV19 | . | . | TRBJ1-1
CASSEAASSGNTIYF | TGTGCCAGCAGTGAAGCGGCCAGCTCTGGAAACACCATATATTTT | TRBV2 | . | . | TRBJ1-3
CASRFQGAGEKLFF | TGTGCCAGCAGGTTTCAGGGGGCAGGGGAAAAACTGTTTTTT | TRBV27 | TRBD1 | . | TRBJ1-4
CASSDLAMNHLYSNQPQHF | TGTGCCAGCAGTGATCTGGCCATGAACCACCTTTATAGCAATCAGCCCCAGCATTTT | TRBV2 | . | . | TRBJ1-5
CASSARGGETQYF | TGTGCCAGCAGTGCCAGGGGCGGAGAGACCCAGTACTTC | TRBV2 | . | . | TRBJ2-5
CASSPPGTGRMAQYF | TGTGCCAGCAGCCCCCCCGGGACAGGGAGAATGGCCCAGTACTTC | TRBV6-5 | TRBD1 | . | TRBJ2-5
CASSRLDSYSTDTQYF | TGTGCCAGTAGTCGCCTGGACAGCTACAGCACAGATACGCAGTATTTT | TRBV19 | . | . | TRBJ2-3
CASSILGGVTGELFF | TGTGCCAGTAGTATCCTGGGAGGAGTCACCGGGGAGCTGTTTTTT | TRBV19 | . | . | TRBJ2-2
CASSQGPLASGTQYF | TGTGCCAGCAGCCAAGGCCCTCTCGCTTCAGGGACCCAGTACTTC | TRBV3-1/TRBV3-2 | . | . | TRBJ2-5
CASSPSLSHRKGETQYF | TGTGCCAGCAGCCCCTCATTGAGTCACAGGAAAGGGGAGACCCAGTACTTC | TRBV27 | . | . | TRBJ2-5
CASRDSDYSPLHF | TGCGCCAGCCGAGATTCCGACTATTCACCCCTCCACTTT | TRBV10-2 | . | . | TRBJ1-6
CASSGGADYGYTF | TGCGCCAGCAGCGGGGGCGCGGACTATGGCTACACCTTC | TRBV5-1 | . | . | TRBJ1-2
CASSIDMGARTEAFF | TGTGCCAGTAGTATAGATATGGGAGCACGGACTGAAGCTTTCTTT | TRBV19 | . | . | TRBJ1-1